This T cell receptor (beta chain) was captured by sequencing in a study of blood T cell repertoires in COVID-19. Study-level background: Sources were T cells, B-cell-depleted T cells, or PBMCs; the material itself was cDNA or gDNA.

Trimming at V came to 4 bases and at J to 2 bases, leaving 6 bases not matched to a gene. The CDR3 spans 16 residues. This clone was detected once. Measured with immunoSEQ multiplex PCR; TCRdb has only the in-frame clones, and not every one. Among some 230,000 clones, about 85% were seen once, and the ten largest hold 10%. The rearrangement links TRBV23-1 to TRBJ1-5; 9 bases fit TRBD1. TRBV23-1 is labeled an ORF, and its function is uncertain. The material sequenced was peripheral blood. The source is a woman between 50 and 59 years old with COVID-19, enrolled during active disease. This CDR3 is CASSPPTGGGNQPQHF. CDR3 in DNA: TGCGCCAGCAGTCCCCCGACAGGGGGGGGCAATCAGCCCCAGCATTTT.